The 21 T cell receptor beta chains in this list originate from one sample, sequenced in a study of T cells in Graves' hyperthyroidism and ophthalmopathy. The investigators amplified TCR beta CDR3 regions from RNA transcripts. Initially, a first-round RT-PCR of the TCR CDR3 employed the HTBI primer set. TCRdb redid the calling of the multiplex PCR reads with MiXCR, one entry per CDR3 protein. The sample yields roughly 660,000 distinct CDR3 sequences, roughly 17% seen once. Material for sequencing was blood. The source is a middle-aged man with Graves' hyperthyroidism.

This clonotype was counted at least ten times. The V gene is TRBV28, the J gene TRBJ2-5; possibly TRBD1 or TRBD2 for D (6 bases each). The germline V and J ends were trimmed by 10 bases and 5 bases, with 17 bases remaining between them. The CDR3 spans 13 residues. Germline CDR1 is MDHEN and CDR2 is SYDVKM. For the CDR3, the DNA is TGTGCCACCCATTCGGGGGCTATGGAGACCCAGTACTTC. Protein sequence: CATHSGAMETQYF.

This clonotype was seen ten or more times. This rearrangement joins TRBV11-1 to TRBJ2-1; 7 bases line up with TRBD2. The germline gives CDR1 SGHAT, CDR2 FQDESV (reference sequence). The V segment lost 4 bases and the J segment 3 bases; nucleotides outside the gene matches: 6. The length of the CDR3 is 15 residues. The CDR3 is CASSSSGTLYNEQFF. The CDR3 DNA reads as TGTGCCAGCAGCTCGAGCGGGACCCTCTACAATGAGCAGTTCTTC.

This clonotype was observed many times. The chain couples TRBV5-1 to TRBJ2-3; a possible D gene is TRBD2 (5 bases). V was trimmed by 2 bases and J by 0 bases, leaving 13 bases between them. This CDR3 has 16 amino acids. Germline V gene lookup returns CDR1 SGHRS and CDR2 YFSETQ. The CDR3: CASSFPPGLSTDTQYF. CDR3 bases: TGCGCCAGCAGCTTCCCACCGGGGTTGAGCACAGATACGCAGTATTTT.

This clonotype was seen a handful of times. The chain combines TRBV30 with TRBJ2-7, with TRBD1 matching 9 bases. The CDR3 length is 16 residues. V lost 4 bases and J lost 3; bases outside the gene matches: 13. CDR1 GTSNPN and CDR2 SVGIG come from the germline V gene (reference sequence). CDR3: CAWKTAGTGRYYEQYF. CDR3 in DNA: TGTGCCTGGAAAACTGCCGGGACAGGGAGGTACTACGAGCAGTACTTC.

This chain connects TRBV19 to TRBJ2-1; D gene unclear. V was pared by 1 base and J by 0 bases, with 4 bases between. CDR1 and CDR2 from the germline V gene are LNHDA and SQIVND (reference sequence). The CDR3 sequence is 14 residues long. Here the CDR3 DNA reads TGTGCCAGTAGTATAGCGGACTCCTACAATGAGCAGTTCTTC. Translated, it gives CASSIADSYNEQFF.

This clonotype was detected a few times. The chain employs TRBV6-1 and TRBJ1-1; D gene uncertain. The germline V gene encodes CDR1 MNHNS and CDR2 SASEGT. This CDR3 is 12 amino acids long. The V end lost 10 bases, the J end lost 3 bases, and 12 bases lay between the germline ends. CDR3 in amino acids: CATLPWDTEAFF. The DNA of the CDR3 is TGTGCCACCCTGCCATGGGACACTGAAGCTTTCTTT.

In this sample, this clonotype turned up many times. V gene TRBV12-3 or TRBV12-4 combines with J gene TRBJ2-3; TRBD2 might be the D (6 bases). V was shortened by 1 base and J by 4 bases, with 12 bases between the two germline ends. This CDR3 comprises 15 residues. CDR3 in amino acids: CASSLDGRASDTQYF. CDR3 nucleotide sequence: TGTGCCAGCAGTTTAGACGGGAGAGCTTCAGATACGCAGTATTTT.

This clonotype has more than one count but fewer than ten. The chain employs TRBV11-2 and TRBJ1-3, with 8 bases aligning to TRBD1. The CDR3 has 16 amino acids. V lost 6 bases to trimming and J lost 0 bases; unmatched junction nucleotides: 7. Germline lookup yields CDR1 SGHAT and CDR2 FQNNGV. DNA of the CDR3: TGTGCCAGCAGGGGGACAGGACACTTCTCTGGAAACACCATATATTTT. It encodes CASRGTGHFSGNTIYF.

This clonotype was picked up one time. CDR3 sequence (DNA): TGTGCCAGCAGCTGGGCTAGCGGGAACGAGCAGTACTTC. Its translation: CASSWASGNEQYF. This chain links TRBV5-4 with TRBJ2-7, with TRBD2 matching over 9 bases. This CDR3 has 13 residues. With V trimmed by 3 bases and J by 5 bases, 3 bases remained unmatched. The germline gives CDR1 SGHNT, CDR2 YYREEE (reference sequence). Combining the CDR3 with reference TRBV5-4 and TRBJ2-7 gives the whole variable domain ETGVTQSPTHLIKTRGQQVTLRCSSQSGHNTVSWYQQALGQGPQFIFQYYREEENGRGNFPPRFSGLQFPNYSSELNVNALELDDSALYLCASSWASGNEQYFGPGTRLTVT.

This clonotype was observed at least ten times. This sequence joins TRBV6-1 and TRBJ2-7; the match to TRBD1 covers 8 bases. Unmatched junction bases numbered 5, after V lost 2 bases and J lost 2 bases. The CDR3 length is 15 residues. CDR1 and CDR2 (germline): MNHNS, SASEGT. The CDR3 loop reads CASSETTGATYEQYF. The DNA of the CDR3 is TGTGCCAGCAGTGAAACGACAGGGGCGACCTACGAGCAGTACTTC.

This clonotype came up many times. This chain uses TRBV2 with TRBJ2-5, with D perhaps assigned TRBD1 or TRBD2 (5 bases each). Between the trimmed V and J ends, which lost 8 bases and 1 base, there was a span of 11 bases. Germline lookup yields CDR1 SNHLY and CDR2 FYNNEI. The CDR3 loop spans 13 amino acids. For the CDR3, the DNA is TGTGCCAGCGGGGACGGACTCCAAGAGACCCAGTACTTC. Translating it yields CASGDGLQETQYF. Complete variable domain (other parts from reference TRBV2 and TRBJ2-5): EPEVTQTPSHQVTQMGQEVILRCVPISNHLYFYWYRQILGQKVEFLVSFYNNEISEKSEIFDDQFSVERPDGSNFTLKIRSTKLEDSAMYFCASGDGLQETQYFGPGTRLLVL.

The chain joins TRBV15 to TRBJ1-1; no firm D call. The CDR3 has 16 amino acids. The V end lost 0 bases, the J end lost 6 bases, and 17 bases lay between the germline ends. Germline V gene data show CDR1 as LNHNV and CDR2 as YYDKDF (reference sequence). As DNA, the CDR3 is TGTGCCACCAGCAGAGACCACCAGCGCTGGGAGGCTGAAGCTTTCTTT. Residues: CATSRDHQRWEAEAFF.

This clonotype appeared a few times. Here the CDR3 DNA reads TGTGCCAGCAGCTTGTCCGGGACAGGGGTTGACGAGCAGTACTTC. As protein: CASSLSGTGVDEQYF. The J gene is TRBJ2-7, the V gene TRBV7-3; 10 bases agree with TRBD1. The CDR3 length is 15 residues. Germline CDR1 is SGHTA and CDR2 is FQGTGA. The trim removed 3 bases at V and 5 bases at J, leaving 7 bases unmatched.

This clonotype was detected ten times or more. The chain's CDR3 is CASSRSMPTSGEAYEQYF. CDR3 nucleotide sequence: TGTGCCAGCAGCCGGTCAATGCCGACTAGCGGGGAGGCCTACGAGCAGTACTTC. The chain recombines TRBV4-2 with TRBJ2-7; TRBD2 matches 11 bases. The CDR3 is made up of 18 amino acids. Trimming took 4 bases from V and 2 from J; bases not matched to a gene: 13. Looked up from germline, CDR1 is LGHNA and CDR2 is YNFKEQ.

This clonotype appeared many times. The rearrangement joins TRBV24-1 to TRBJ2-2; possible D gene TRBD2, 5 bases. There are 14 residues in the CDR3. V lost 5 bases, J lost 2 bases, and 8 bases lay in between. CDR1 and CDR2 from the germline V gene are KGHDR and SFDVKD. CDR3: CATSASGNTGELFF. CDR3 nucleotide sequence: TGTGCCACCAGTGCCAGCGGAAACACCGGGGAGCTGTTTTTT.

This clonotype was seen ten or more times. The chain recombines TRBV9 with TRBJ1-5; D is possibly TRBD1 (6 bases). CDR3 length: 13 residues. V lost 3 bases and J lost 6, with 10 bases in between. Germline CDR1 is SGDLS and CDR2 is YYNGEE. Here the CDR3 reads CASSATTGQPQHF. CDR3 nucleotides: TGTGCCAGCAGCGCAACGACAGGTCAGCCCCAGCATTTT.

This clonotype showed up many times. The rearrangement links TRBV2 to TRBJ2-7, with 9 bases fitting TRBD1. The CDR3 covers 17 residues. Looked up from germline, CDR1 is SNHLY and CDR2 is FYNNEI. The trim removed 3 bases at V and 1 base at J, leaving 10 bases unmatched. The chain's CDR3 is CASSEETIGTGSYEQYF. DNA for the CDR3: TGTGCCAGCAGTGAGGAAACTATAGGGACAGGGTCCTACGAGCAGTACTTC.

The rearrangement links TRBV12-3 or TRBV12-4 to TRBJ2-2, with TRBD2 matching 11 bases. The CDR3 has 15 residues. V lost 7 bases to trimming and J lost 4 bases; unmatched junction nucleotides: 5. The CDR3 here is CASTLGLAGTGELFF. For the CDR3, the DNA is TGTGCCAGCACCTTAGGACTAGCGGGCACCGGGGAGCTGTTTTTT.

The chain is built from TRBV24-1 and TRBJ1-5; D remains unclear. The CDR3 is 14 residues long. The germline CDR1 and CDR2 sequences are KGHDR and SFDVKD. The ends were cut back, 1 base at V and 9 bases at J, with 12 bases in the middle. The CDR3 sequence: CATSDFYSLGPQHF. CDR3 DNA sequence: TGTGCCACCAGTGATTTTTACAGTCTGGGGCCCCAGCATTTT.

This clonotype was detected many times. J is TRBJ2-4 and V is TRBV28; 10 positions match TRBD1. Trimming at V came to 2 bases and at J to 9 bases, leaving 7 bases not matched to a gene. The CDR3 length is 15 residues. In germline, CDR1 is MDHEN, CDR2 SYDVKM. The CDR3 nucleotides are TGTGCCAGCAGTTTAAGTGACAGGGGGCTGAGCATTCAGTACTTC. The encoded protein is CASSLSDRGLSIQYF.

The J gene is TRBJ2-3, the V gene TRBV6-2 or TRBV6-3; 10 nucleotides agree with TRBD2. V lost 2 bases and J lost 4; bases outside the gene matches: 3. Looked up from germline, CDR1 is MNHEY and CDR2 is SVGEGT. This CDR3 spans 15 amino acids. CDR3 sequence reads: CASSYRGTSADTQYF. CDR3 in DNA: TGTGCCAGCAGTTACCGGGGGACTAGCGCAGATACGCAGTATTTT.